This T cell receptor beta chain originates from a study of blood T cells in healthy people across ages. General study results and limits: Compared with aged donors, long-lived donors showed fewer expanded clones, suggesting selection. Donor CMV infection status was unknown, possibly confounding age-related changes in expanded clonotypes.

Per sample, extraction of total RNA gave at least 6 micrograms in every case. Next came a second PCR, run for 7 to 11 cycles, which used a sample-barcoded 5' primer along with a J-beta primer mix. Template switching added a 12-random-nucleotide identifier to every cDNA molecule. Each CDR3 protein is one row after TCRdb ran MiXCR on the 5' RACE reads. The repertoire consists of roughly 500,000 distinct CDR3 sequences, with approximately 27% occurring once and the leading ten covering approximately 18%. This clonotype was picked up a small number of times. The antigen is not known. The sample comprised blood. The clonotype was recovered from a woman in her 70s in good health.

In DNA form, the CDR3 reads TGTGCCAGCAGTAAACCGGGACTAGCGGAAGAGACCCAGTACTTC. It translates to CASSKPGLAEETQYF. The V and J genes are TRBV6-5 and TRBJ2-5, with TRBD2 identical over 11 bases. The CDR3 contains 15 residues. Germline V gene data show CDR1 as MNHEY and CDR2 as SVGAGI. V was clipped by 5 bases and J by 3 bases; unmatched bases: 5.